This T cell receptor (beta chain) was sequenced in a study of identifying expanded T cells in peripheral blood. General study findings and limits: Two-week clone count variance significantly increased as total template count grew. About 1.3 clones differed between technical replicates, versus roughly 16 and 20 over time.

No infections or other immune events were documented during collection. The data were produced by immunoSEQ multiplex PCR, yet TCRdb's version contains in-frame clones alone and is incomplete. The sample carries around 80,000 clones, roughly 90% recorded once. Turning to this clone: Its antigen remains unknown.

V lost 0 bases and J 4 bases, leaving 9 bases between the germline ends. The germline gives CDR1 SGHTA, CDR2 FQGNSA. This CDR3 has 15 amino acids. This chain connects TRBV7-2 to TRBJ2-2; D might be TRBD1 or TRBD2, each matching 5 bases. The TCR sequence derives from a person aged 18-69 years in good health. The sample comprised blood. The CDR3 region is CASSLAGDLTGELFF. The DNA of the CDR3 is TGTGCCAGCAGCTTAGCAGGGGACCTCACCGGGGAGCTGTTTTTT.